This T cell receptor (beta chain) was captured in a study of regulatory T cells in long-lasting Graves disease. Time point specified: newly diagnosed GD, antithyroid drugs for less than 3 months. PBMC RNA was the source of the TCR library. In building TCR beta libraries, iRepertoire HTBI primers were used together with Arm-PCR of CDR3 regions. Via MiXCR, TCRdb re-called the multiplex PCR reads, giving one row per CDR3 protein. This repertoire shows around 500,000 distinct CDR3 sequences, about 12% found once; its top ten account for more than 8%. Whole-study findings and limits: Results may be inaccurate due to the small sample size. For persistent Graves' patients, TCR diversity was lower than for newly diagnosed ones.

Details on this clonotype: The antigen is undetermined.

This sample was also put to use in a study of T cells in Graves' hyperthyroidism and ophthalmopathy. As that study records: Researchers defined stable Graves' hyperthyroidism as no ophthalmopathy progression within 18 months.

This receptor was obtained from a woman aged 25 to 39 with Graves disease. The material was peripheral blood mononuclear cells (PBMCs), obtained at new diagnosis, from a patient treated with antithyroid drugs.

CDR3 nucleotide sequence: TGTGCCAGCAGCGCAGGGGGCTCGGACACTGAAGCTTTCTTT. It translates to CASSAGGSDTEAFF. The genes are TRBV9 and TRBJ1-1; 8 bases agree with TRBD1. Germline V gene data show CDR1 as SGDLS and CDR2 as YYNGEE. The CDR3 loop spans 14 amino acids. V trimming: 3 bases; J trimming: 3 bases; junction bases outside the gene matches: 4.